Given below is one T cell receptor (beta chain) in context. CDR1 and CDR2 (germline): MDHEN, SYDVKM. The CDR3 runs to 14 residues. The V gene lost 6 bases and the J gene lost 4 bases, with 13 bases spanning the gap. The data were obtained in a study of blood T cell repertoires in COVID-19. Study as a whole: The origin of the acute and convalescent COVID-19 samples was the United States, Italy and Spain. The cDNA or gDNA used as material had been derived from T cells, B-cell-depleted T cells, or PBMCs.

In Seattle, patients joined the study during active infection and were tracked longitudinally. In the authors' methods: Researchers report that nucleated cell counts were estimated from reference gene primer amplification. Repertoires were generated with immunoSEQ multiplex PCR, while TCRdb's copy carries only in-frame clones and drops some. V, J and clone size are those of that table, while D and trimming were read from the DNA. Of fewer than 650,000 clones listed, about 88% were seen once; the top ten hold less than 9%. The chain uses TRBV28 and TRBJ1-3, with D maybe TRBD1 (5 bases). The sample comprised peripheral blood. This receptor was obtained from a woman in her forties or fifties with COVID-19, enrolled during active disease. This CDR3 is CASSRTGYGNTIYF. CDR3 DNA sequence: TGTGCCAGCAGCCGAACAGGCTACGGAAACACCATATATTTT.